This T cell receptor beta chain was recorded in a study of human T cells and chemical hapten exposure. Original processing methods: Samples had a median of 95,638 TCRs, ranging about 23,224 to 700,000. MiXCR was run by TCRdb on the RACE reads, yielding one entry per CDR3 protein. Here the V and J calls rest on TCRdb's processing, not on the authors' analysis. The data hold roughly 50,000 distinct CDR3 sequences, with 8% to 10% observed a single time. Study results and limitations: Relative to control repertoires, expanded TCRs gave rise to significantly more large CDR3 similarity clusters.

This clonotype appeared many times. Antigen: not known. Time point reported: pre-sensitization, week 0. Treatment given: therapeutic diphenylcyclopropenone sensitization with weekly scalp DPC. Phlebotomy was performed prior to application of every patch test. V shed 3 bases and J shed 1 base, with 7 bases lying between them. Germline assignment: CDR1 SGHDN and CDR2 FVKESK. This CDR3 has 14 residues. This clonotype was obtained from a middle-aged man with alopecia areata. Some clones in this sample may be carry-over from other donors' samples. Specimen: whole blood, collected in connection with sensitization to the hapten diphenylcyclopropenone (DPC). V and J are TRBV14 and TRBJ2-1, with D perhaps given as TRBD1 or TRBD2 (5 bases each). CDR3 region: CASSQGVSYNEQFF. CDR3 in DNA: TGTGCCAGCAGCCAGGGGGTGTCCTACAATGAGCAGTTCTTC.